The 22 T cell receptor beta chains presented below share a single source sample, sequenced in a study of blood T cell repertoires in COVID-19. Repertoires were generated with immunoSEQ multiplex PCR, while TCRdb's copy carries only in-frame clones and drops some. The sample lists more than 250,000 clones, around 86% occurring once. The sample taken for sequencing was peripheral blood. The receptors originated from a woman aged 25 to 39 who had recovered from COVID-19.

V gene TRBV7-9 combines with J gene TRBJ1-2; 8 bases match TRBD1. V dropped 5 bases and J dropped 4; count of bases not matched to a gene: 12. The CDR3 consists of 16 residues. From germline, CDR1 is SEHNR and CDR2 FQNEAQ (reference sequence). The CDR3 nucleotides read TGTGCCAGCAGCGCACAGGACAGGGCGCGGGTCTATGGCTACACCTTC. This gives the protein CASSAQDRARVYGYTF.

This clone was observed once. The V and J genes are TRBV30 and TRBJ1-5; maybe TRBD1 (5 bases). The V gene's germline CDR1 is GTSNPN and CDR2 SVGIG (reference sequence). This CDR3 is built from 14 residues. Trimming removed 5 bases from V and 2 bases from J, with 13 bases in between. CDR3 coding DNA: TGTGCCTGGGACGTGGGGCACGGCAATCAGCCCCAGCATTTT. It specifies CAWDVGHGNQPQHF.

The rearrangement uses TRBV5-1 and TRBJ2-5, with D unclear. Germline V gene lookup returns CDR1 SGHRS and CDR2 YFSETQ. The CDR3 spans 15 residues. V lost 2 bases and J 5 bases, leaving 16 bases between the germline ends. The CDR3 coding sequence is TGCGCCAGCAGCTTAATTTCAGGAAGTGAGGAGACCCAGTACTTC. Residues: CASSLISGSEETQYF.

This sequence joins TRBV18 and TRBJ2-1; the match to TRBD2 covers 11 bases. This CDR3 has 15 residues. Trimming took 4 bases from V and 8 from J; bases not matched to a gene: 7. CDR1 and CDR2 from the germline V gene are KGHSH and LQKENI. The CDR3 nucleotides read TGTGCCAGCTCACTGTTAGCGGGAGGGCCAGATGAGCAGTTCTTC. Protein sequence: CASSLLAGGPDEQFF.

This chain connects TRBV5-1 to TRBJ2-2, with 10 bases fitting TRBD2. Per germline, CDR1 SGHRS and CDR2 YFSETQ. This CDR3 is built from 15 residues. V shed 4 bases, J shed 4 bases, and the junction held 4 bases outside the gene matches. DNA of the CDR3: TGCGCCAGCAGCGGGACTAGCGAGTTCACCGGGGAGCTGTTTTTT. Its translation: CASSGTSEFTGELFF.

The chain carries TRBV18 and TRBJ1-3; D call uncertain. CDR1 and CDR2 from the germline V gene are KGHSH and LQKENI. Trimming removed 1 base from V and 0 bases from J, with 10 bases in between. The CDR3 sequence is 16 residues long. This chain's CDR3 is CASSPLAGNSGNTIYF. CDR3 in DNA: TGTGCCAGCTCACCACTCGCGGGGAACTCTGGAAACACCATATATTTT.

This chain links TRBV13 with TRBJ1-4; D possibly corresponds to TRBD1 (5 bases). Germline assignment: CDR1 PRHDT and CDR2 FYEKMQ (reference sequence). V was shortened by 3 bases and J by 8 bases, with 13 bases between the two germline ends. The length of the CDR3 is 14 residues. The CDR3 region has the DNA TGTGCCAGCAGCTTGGGGCAGTCAGCAGAAAAACTGTTTTTT. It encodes CASSLGQSAEKLFF.

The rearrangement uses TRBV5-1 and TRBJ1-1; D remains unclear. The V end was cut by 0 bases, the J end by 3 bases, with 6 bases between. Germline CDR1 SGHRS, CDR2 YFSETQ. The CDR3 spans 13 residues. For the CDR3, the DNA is TGCGCCAGCAGCTTGGCCCGGGACACTGAAGCTTTCTTT. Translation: CASSLARDTEAFF.

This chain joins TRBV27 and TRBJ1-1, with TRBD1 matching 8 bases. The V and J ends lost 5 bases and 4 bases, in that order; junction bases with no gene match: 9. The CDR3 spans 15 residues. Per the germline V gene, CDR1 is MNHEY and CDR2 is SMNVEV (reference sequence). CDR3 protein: CASSIETGAGTEAFF. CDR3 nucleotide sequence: TGTGCCAGCAGTATAGAGACAGGGGCGGGCACTGAAGCTTTCTTT.

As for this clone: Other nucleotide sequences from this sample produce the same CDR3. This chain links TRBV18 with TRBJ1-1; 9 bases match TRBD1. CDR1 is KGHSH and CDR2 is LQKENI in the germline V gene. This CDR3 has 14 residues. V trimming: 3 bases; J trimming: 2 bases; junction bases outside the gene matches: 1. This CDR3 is CASSPTGGNTEAFF. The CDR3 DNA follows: TGTGCCAGCTCACCTACAGGGGGCAACACTGAAGCTTTCTTT.

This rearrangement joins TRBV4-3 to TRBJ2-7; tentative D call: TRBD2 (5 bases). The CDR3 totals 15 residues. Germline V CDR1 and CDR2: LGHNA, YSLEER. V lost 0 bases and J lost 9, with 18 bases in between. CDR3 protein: CASSQEFRGSRGQYF. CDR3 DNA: TGCGCCAGCAGCCAAGAATTCCGCGGGTCTCGGGGGCAGTACTTC.

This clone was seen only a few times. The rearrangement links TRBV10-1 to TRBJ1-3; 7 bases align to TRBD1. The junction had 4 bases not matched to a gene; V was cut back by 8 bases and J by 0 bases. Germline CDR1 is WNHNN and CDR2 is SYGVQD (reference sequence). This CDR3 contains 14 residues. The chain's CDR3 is CASRDSGSGNTIYF. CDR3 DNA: TGCGCCAGCCGGGACAGTGGCTCTGGAAACACCATATATTTT.

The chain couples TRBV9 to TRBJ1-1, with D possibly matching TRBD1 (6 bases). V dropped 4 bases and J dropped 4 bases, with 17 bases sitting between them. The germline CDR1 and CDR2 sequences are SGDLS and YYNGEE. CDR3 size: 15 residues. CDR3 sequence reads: CASSPLQGVSTEAFF. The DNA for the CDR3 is TGTGCCAGCAGCCCCCTACAGGGTGTGAGCACTGAAGCTTTCTTT. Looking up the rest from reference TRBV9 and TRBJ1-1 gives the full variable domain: DSGVTQTPKHLITATGQRVTLRCSPRSGDLSVYWYQQSLDQGLQFLIQYYNGEERAKGNILERFSAQQFPDLHSELNLSSLELGDSALYFCASSPLQGVSTEAFFGQGTRLTVV.

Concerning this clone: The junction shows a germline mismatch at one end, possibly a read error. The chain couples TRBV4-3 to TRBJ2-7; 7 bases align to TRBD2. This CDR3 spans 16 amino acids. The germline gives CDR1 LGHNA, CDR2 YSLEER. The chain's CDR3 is CASSQVPGGPLIEQYF. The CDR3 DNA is TGCGCCAGCAGTCAAGTTCCGGGAGGCCCCTTGATAGAGCAGTACTTC.

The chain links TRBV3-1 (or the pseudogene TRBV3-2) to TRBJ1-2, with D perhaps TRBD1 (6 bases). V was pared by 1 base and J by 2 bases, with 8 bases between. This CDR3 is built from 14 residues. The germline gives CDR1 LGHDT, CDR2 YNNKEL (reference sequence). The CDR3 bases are TGTGCCAGCAGCCAAGGGGGGGGCAACTATGGCTACACCTTC. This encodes CASSQGGGNYGYTF.

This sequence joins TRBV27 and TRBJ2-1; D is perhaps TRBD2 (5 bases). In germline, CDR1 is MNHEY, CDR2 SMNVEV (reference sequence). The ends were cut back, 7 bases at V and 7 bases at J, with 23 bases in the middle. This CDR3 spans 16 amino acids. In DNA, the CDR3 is TGTGCCAGCACCAACCCTTCCCTAGCTCATCGAAATGAGCAGTTCTTC. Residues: CASTNPSLAHRNEQFF.

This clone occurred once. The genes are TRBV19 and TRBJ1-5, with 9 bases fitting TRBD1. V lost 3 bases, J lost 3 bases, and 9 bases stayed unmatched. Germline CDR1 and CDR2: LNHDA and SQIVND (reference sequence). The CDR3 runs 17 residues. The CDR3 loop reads CASSISGQGTPNQPQHF. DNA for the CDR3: TGTGCCAGTAGTATTTCGGGACAGGGAACCCCCAATCAGCCCCAGCATTTT.

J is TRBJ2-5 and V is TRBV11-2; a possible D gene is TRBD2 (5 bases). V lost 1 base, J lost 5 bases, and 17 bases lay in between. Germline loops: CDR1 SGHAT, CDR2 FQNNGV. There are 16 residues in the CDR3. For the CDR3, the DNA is TGTGCCAGCAGCTTAGGGGCTAGCCCGAATTGGGAGACCCAGTACTTC. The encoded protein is CASSLGASPNWETQYF.

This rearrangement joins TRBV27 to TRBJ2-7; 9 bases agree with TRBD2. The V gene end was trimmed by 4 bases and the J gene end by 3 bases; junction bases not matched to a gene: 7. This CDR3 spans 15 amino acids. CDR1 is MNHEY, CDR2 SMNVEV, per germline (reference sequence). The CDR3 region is CASSSLAGPNYEQYF. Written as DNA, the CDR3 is TGTGCCAGCAGTTCCCTAGCGGGGCCTAACTACGAGCAGTACTTC.

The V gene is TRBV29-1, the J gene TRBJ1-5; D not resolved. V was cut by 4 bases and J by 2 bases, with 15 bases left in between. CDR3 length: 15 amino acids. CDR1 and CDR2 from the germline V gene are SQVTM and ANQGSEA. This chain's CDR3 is CSVVFSGGRNQPQHF. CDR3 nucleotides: TGCAGCGTTGTCTTCTCGGGAGGGCGCAATCAGCCCCAGCATTTT.

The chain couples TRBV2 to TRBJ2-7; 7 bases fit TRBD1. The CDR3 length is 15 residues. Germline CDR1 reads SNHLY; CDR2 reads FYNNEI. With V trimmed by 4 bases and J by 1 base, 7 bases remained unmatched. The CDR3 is CASSVEGGGSYEQYF. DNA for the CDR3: TGTGCCAGCAGTGTAGAAGGGGGCGGTTCCTACGAGCAGTACTTC.

The CDR3 DNA reads TGTGCCAGCAGTTTACCGGGGATCAATGAGCAGTTCTTC. Its protein product is CASSLPGINEQFF. V gene TRBV12-3 or TRBV12-4 combines with J gene TRBJ2-1; the D gene is possibly TRBD2 (5 bases). The CDR3 is 13 residues long. Trimming shortened V by 2 bases and J by 6 bases, and 8 bases separated the two germline ends.